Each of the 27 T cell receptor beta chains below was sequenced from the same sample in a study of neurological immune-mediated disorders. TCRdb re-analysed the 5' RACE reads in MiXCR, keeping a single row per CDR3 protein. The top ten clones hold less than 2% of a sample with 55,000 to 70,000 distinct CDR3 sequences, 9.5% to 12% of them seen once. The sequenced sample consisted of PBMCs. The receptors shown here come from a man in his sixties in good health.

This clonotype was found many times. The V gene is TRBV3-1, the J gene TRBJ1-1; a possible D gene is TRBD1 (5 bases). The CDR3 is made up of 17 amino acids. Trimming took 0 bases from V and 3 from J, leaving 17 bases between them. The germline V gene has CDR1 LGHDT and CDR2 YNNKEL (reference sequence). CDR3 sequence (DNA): TGTGCCAGCAGCCAAGATCTTGGTAGGGGTTGGGACACTGAAGCTTTCTTT. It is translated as CASSQDLGRGWDTEAFF.

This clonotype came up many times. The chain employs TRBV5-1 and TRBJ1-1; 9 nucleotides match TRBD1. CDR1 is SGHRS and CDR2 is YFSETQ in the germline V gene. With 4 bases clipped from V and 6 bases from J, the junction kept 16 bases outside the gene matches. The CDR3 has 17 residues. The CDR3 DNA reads TGCGCCAGCAGCCTCGAGGTCGGGACAGGGTTCAACCCTGAAGCTTTCTTT. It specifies CASSLEVGTGFNPEAFF.

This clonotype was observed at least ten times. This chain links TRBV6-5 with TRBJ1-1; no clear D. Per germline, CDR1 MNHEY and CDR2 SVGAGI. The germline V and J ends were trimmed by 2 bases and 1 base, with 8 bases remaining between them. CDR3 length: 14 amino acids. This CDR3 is CASSYGTKNTEAFF. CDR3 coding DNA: TGTGCCAGCAGTTACGGCACGAAGAACACTGAAGCTTTCTTT.

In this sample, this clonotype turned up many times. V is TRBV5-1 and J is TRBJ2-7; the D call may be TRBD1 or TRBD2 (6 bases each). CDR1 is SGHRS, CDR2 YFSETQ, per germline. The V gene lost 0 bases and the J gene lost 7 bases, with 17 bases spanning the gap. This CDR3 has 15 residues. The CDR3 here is CASSLDGGFPGEQYF. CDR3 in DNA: TGCGCCAGCAGCTTGGACGGGGGCTTCCCTGGAGAGCAGTACTTC.

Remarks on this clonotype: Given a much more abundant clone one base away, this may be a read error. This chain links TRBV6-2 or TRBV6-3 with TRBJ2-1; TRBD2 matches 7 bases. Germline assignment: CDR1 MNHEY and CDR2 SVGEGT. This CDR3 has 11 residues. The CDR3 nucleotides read TGTGCCAGCGGGGAGGGGACGATCCCGTTTTTC. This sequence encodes CASGEGTIPFF.

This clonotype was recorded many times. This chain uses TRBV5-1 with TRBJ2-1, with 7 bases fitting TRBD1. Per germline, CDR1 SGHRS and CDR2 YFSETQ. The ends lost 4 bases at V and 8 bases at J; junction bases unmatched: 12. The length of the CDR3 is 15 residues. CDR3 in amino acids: CASSVSTGFRDEQFF. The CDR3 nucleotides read TGCGCCAGCAGCGTTTCGACAGGGTTTAGGGATGAGCAGTTCTTC.

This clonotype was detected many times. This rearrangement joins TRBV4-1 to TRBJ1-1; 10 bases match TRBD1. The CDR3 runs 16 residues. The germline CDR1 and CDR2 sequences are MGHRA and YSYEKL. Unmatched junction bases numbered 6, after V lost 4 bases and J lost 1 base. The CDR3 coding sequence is TGCGCCAGCAGCCTGCGGGACAGGGGAACGAACACTGAAGCTTTCTTT. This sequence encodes CASSLRDRGTNTEAFF.

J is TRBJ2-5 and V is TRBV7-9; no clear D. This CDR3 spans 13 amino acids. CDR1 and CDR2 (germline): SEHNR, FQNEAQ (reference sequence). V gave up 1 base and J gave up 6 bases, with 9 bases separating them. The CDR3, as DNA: TGTGCCAGCAGCTTAGAGGGTGGTCAGACCCAGTACTTC. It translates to CASSLEGGQTQYF.

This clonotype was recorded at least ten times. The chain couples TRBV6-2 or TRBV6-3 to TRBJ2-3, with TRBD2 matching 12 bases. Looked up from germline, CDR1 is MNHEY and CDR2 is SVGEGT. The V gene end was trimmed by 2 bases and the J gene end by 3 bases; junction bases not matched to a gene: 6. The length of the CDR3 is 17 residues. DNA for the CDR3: TGTGCCAGCAGTTACCAAACTAGCGGGGGGCCGACAGATACGCAGTATTTT. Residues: CASSYQTSGGPTDTQYF.

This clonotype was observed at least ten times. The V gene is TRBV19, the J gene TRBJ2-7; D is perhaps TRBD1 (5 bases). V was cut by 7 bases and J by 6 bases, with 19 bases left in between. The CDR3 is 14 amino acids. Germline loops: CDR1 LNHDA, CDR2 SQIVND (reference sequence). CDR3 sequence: CASNLQESLSEQYF. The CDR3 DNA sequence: TGTGCCAGTAACCTACAGGAAAGCCTAAGCGAGCAGTACTTC.

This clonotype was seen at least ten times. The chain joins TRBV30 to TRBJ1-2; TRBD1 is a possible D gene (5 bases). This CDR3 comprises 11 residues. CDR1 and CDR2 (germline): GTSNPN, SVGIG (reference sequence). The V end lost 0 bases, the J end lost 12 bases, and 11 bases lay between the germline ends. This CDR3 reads CAWSVLVDNTF. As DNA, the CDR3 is TGTGCCTGGAGTGTACTCGTGGACAACACCTTC.

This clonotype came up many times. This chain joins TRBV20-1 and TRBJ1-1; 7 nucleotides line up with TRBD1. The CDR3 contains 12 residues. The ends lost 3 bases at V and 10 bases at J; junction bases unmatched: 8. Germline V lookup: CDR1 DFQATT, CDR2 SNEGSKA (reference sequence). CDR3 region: CSASAGGFGAFF. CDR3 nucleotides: TGCAGTGCTAGTGCAGGGGGTTTTGGAGCTTTCTTT.

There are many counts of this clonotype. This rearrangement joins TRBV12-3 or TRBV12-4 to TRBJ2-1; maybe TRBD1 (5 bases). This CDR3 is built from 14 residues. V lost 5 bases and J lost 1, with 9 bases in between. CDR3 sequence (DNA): TGTGCCAGCAGTCCGAGACAGTCCTACAATGAGCAGTTCTTC. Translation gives CASSPRQSYNEQFF.

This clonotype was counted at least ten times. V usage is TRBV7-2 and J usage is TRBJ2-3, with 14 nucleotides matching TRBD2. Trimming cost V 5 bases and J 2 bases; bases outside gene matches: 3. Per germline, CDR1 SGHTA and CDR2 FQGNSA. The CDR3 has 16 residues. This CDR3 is CASSGLAGGPTDTQYF. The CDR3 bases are TGTGCCAGCAGCGGACTAGCGGGGGGACCCACAGATACGCAGTATTTT.

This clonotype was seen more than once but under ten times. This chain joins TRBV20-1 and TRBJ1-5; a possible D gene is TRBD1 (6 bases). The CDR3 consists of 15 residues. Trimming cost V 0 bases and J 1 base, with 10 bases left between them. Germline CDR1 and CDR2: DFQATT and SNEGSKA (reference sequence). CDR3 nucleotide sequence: TGCAGTGCTAGAGAGGGGGGCTGGAGCAATCAGCCCCAGCATTTT. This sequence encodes CSAREGGWSNQPQHF.

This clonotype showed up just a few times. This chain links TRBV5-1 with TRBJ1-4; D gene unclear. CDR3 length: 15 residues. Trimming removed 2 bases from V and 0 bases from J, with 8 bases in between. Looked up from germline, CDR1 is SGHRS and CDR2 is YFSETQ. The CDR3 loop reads CASSLEVSTNEKLFF. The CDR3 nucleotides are TGCGCCAGCAGCTTAGAAGTTTCAACTAATGAAAAACTGTTTTTT.

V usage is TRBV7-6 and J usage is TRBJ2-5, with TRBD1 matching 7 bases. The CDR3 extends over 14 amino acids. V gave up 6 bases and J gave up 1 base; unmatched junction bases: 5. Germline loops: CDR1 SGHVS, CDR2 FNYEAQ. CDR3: CASSKTGTQETQYF. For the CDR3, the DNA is TGTGCCAGCAGTAAGACAGGGACCCAAGAGACCCAGTACTTC.

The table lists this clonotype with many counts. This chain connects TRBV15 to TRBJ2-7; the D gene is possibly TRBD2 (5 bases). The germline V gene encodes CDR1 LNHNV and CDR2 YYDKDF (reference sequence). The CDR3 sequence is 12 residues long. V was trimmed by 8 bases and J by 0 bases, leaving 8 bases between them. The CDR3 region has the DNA TGTGCCACCGGAGGTAGCTCCTACGAGCAGTACTTC. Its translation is CATGGSSYEQYF.

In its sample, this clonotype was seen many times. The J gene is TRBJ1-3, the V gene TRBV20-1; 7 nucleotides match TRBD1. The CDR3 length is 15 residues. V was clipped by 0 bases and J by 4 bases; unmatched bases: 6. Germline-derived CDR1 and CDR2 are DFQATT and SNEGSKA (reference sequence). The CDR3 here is CSARDPQGVGNTIYF. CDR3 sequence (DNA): TGCAGTGCTAGAGACCCCCAGGGGGTCGGAAACACCATATATTTT.

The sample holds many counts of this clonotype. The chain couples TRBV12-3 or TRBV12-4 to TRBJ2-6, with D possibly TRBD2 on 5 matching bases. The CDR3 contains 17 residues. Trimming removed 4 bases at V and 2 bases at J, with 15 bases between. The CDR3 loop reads CASSSLTAGAGANVLTF. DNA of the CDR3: TGTGCCAGCAGTTCTTTAACCGCCGGGGCTGGGGCCAACGTCCTGACTTTC.

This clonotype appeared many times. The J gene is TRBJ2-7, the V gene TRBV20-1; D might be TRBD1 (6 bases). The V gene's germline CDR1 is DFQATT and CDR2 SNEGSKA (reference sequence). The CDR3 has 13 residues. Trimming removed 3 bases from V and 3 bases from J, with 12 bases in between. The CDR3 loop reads CSASSAGVYEQYF. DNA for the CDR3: TGCAGTGCTAGCTCGGCAGGGGTCTACGAGCAGTACTTC.

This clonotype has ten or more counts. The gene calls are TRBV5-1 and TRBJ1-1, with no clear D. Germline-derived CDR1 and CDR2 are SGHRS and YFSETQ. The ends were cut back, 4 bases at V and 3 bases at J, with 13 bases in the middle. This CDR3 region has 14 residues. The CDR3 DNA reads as TGCGCCAGCAGCGCCCTCAGTTCCTACACTGAAGCTTTCTTT. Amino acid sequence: CASSALSSYTEAFF.

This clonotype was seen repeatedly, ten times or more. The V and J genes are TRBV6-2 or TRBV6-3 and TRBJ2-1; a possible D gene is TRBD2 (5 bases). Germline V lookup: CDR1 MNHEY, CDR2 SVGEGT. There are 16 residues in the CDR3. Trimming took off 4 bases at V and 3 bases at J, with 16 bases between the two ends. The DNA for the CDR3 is TGTGCCAGCAGTTCTCGGGGTAGCCCTATCTACAATGAGCAGTTCTTC. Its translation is CASSSRGSPIYNEQFF.

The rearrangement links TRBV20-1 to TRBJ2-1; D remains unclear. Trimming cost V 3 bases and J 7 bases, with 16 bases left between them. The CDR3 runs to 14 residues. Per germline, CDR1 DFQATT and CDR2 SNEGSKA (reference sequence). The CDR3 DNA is TGCAGTGCTAGCGGTGGTTTGGATGGGAATGAGCAGTTCTTC. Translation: CSASGGLDGNEQFF.

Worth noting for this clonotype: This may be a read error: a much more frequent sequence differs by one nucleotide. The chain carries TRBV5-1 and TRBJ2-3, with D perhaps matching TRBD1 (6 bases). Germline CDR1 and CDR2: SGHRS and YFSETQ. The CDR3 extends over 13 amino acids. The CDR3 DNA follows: TGCGCCAGCAGCCAGGGGCGCACAGATACGCGGTATTTT. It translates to CASSQGRTDTRYF. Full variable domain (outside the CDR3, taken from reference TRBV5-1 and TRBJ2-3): KAGVTQTPRYLIKTRGQQVTLSCSPISGHRSVSWYQQTPGQGLQFLFEYFSETQRNKGNFPGRFSGRQFSNSRSEMNVSTLELGDSALYLCASSQGRTDTRYFGPGTRLTVL.

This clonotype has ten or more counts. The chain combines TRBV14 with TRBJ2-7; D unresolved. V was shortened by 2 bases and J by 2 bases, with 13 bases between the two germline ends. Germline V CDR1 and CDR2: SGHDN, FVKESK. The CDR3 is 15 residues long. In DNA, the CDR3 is TGTGCCAGCAGCCAATTATGGGGAATAGCCTACGAGCAGTACTTC. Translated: CASSQLWGIAYEQYF.

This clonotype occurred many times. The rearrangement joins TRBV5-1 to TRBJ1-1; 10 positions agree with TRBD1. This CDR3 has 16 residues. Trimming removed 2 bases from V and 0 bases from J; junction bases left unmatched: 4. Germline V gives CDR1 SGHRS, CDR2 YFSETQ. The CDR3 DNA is TGCGCCAGCAGCTTCGGACAGGGGGGGATGAACACTGAAGCTTTCTTT. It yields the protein CASSFGQGGMNTEAFF.